These 27 T cell receptor beta chains were sequenced from one sample in a study of PD-1 blockade in classical Hodgkin lymphoma. Each patient relapsed following autologous stem cell transplantation, and prior brentuximab vedotin exposure differed. The table came from immunoSEQ multiplex PCR; TCRdb's copy has only in-frame clones and leaves some out. The table records about 85,000 clones, around 90% of them present only once. The specimen comprised peripheral blood mononuclear cells (PBMCs), sampled before the second cycle of nivolumab. The receptors were gathered from a human donor with classical Hodgkin lymphoma.

The chain links TRBV30 to TRBJ2-5, with D maybe TRBD1 (6 bases). The CDR3 consists of 13 residues. Trimming left V 3 bases short and J 5 bases short, with 13 bases between. Germline V lookup: CDR1 GTSNPN, CDR2 SVGIG (reference sequence). CDR3 loop: CAWSNLGAETQYF. The CDR3 DNA reads as TGTGCCTGGAGCAACCTGGGGGCTGAGACCCAGTACTTC.

Points on this clone: This specimen includes other DNA sequences encoding the same CDR3. The chain employs TRBV7-9 and TRBJ2-5; D is unclear. The V end lost 0 bases, the J end lost 1 base, and 6 bases lay between the germline ends. The CDR3 length is 14 residues. CDR1 and CDR2 (germline): SEHNR, FQNEAQ (reference sequence). CDR3 coding DNA: TGTGCCAGCAGCTTAGCAGGAGTCCAAGAGACCCAGTACTTC. This encodes CASSLAGVQETQYF.

The chain links TRBV5-1 to TRBJ2-1; D might be TRBD2 (6 bases). Trimming left V 5 bases short and J 6 bases short, with 15 bases between. CDR1 SGHRS and CDR2 YFSETQ come from the germline V gene. CDR3 length equals 14 residues. The CDR3 DNA is TGCGCCAGCAGAATTGGGACTCCTACCAATGAGCAGTTCTTC. Amino acids: CASRIGTPTNEQFF.

CDR3 nucleotide sequence: TGTGCCAGCAGCGTTTTACCGGGACAGAATAACAATGAGCAGTTCTTC. Its translation is CASSVLPGQNNNEQFF. The chain employs TRBV9 and TRBJ2-1, with TRBD1 identical over 7 bases. V dropped 2 bases and J dropped 5; count of bases not matched to a gene: 10. Germline values: CDR1 SGDLS, CDR2 YYNGEE. This CDR3 spans 16 amino acids.

The chain recombines TRBV19 with TRBJ2-7; no reliable D call. V dropped 5 bases and J dropped 1 base, with 9 bases sitting between them. The CDR3 has 13 amino acids. Germline V CDR1 and CDR2: LNHDA, SQIVND (reference sequence). The CDR3 loop is CASSPFGSYEQYF. The CDR3, as DNA: TGTGCCAGTAGTCCCTTCGGTTCCTACGAGCAGTACTTC. Supplemented by reference TRBV19 and TRBJ2-7, the full variable domain reads DGGITQSPKYLFRKEGQNVTLSCEQNLNHDAMYWYRQDPGQGLRLIYYSQIVNDFQKGDIAEGYSVSREKKESFPLTVTSAQKNPTAFYLCASSPFGSYEQYFGPGTRLTVT.

As concerns this clone: The same CDR3 is also encoded by other DNA sequences in this sample. The rearrangement uses TRBV5-1 and TRBJ1-2, with D possibly being TRBD1 (6 bases). This CDR3 spans 16 amino acids. Germline V gene lookup returns CDR1 SGHRS and CDR2 YFSETQ. V gave up 4 bases and J gave up 2 bases, with 18 bases separating them. The CDR3: CASSPGGGRANYGYTF. Here the CDR3 DNA reads TGCGCCAGCAGCCCGGGTGGGGGGCGCGCGAACTATGGCTACACCTTC.

This rearrangement joins TRBV6-6 to TRBJ2-1, with 7 bases matching TRBD2. J gave up 6 bases and V 4 bases, and 12 bases lay outside the gene matches. Germline CDR1 and CDR2: MNHNY and SVGAGI (reference sequence). This CDR3 spans 16 amino acids. In nucleotides, the CDR3 is TGTGCCAGCAGTTTAAAGCGGGATCCCATCCCCAATGAGCAGTTCTTC. Residues: CASSLKRDPIPNEQFF.

V and J are TRBV7-9 and TRBJ1-1, with a tentative D call TRBD1 (5 bases). V was shortened by 2 bases and J by 3 bases, with 22 bases between the two germline ends. The CDR3 runs 18 residues. CDR1 and CDR2 from the germline V gene are SEHNR and FQNEAQ (reference sequence). CDR3 sequence reads: CASSLLVLRGGNYTEAFF. CDR3 DNA sequence: TGTGCCAGCAGCTTACTCGTCCTGCGGGGGGGTAACTACACTGAAGCTTTCTTT.

This chain uses TRBV27 with TRBJ2-2, with 15 bases fitting TRBD2. Per germline, CDR1 MNHEY and CDR2 SMNVEV (reference sequence). Unmatched junction bases numbered 16, after V lost 7 bases and J lost 4 bases. The CDR3 is 20 amino acids. DNA of the CDR3: TGTGCCAGCACTACTAGAGATCCGGGACTAGCGGGAGGAGTCACCGGGGAGCTGTTTTTT. Its protein is CASTTRDPGLAGGVTGELFF.

V and J are TRBV6-4 and TRBJ1-2, with D tentatively TRBD1 (6 bases). The CDR3 sequence is 14 residues long. In germline, CDR1 is MRHNA, CDR2 SNTAGT. Trimming removed 2 bases from V and 6 bases from J, with 13 bases in between. CDR3 DNA: TGTGCCAGCAGTGACACGACCGACAGGAATGGCTACACCTTC. Translated: CASSDTTDRNGYTF.

V is TRBV7-3 and J is TRBJ2-2, with 11 bases matching TRBD2. With 7 bases clipped from V and 3 bases from J, the junction kept 4 bases outside the gene matches. Germline V CDR1 and CDR2: SGHTA, FQGTGA. The CDR3 totals 15 residues. The CDR3 DNA follows: TGTGCCAGCAAGACACTAGCGGGAGACACCGGGGAGCTGTTTTTT. Its translation is CASKTLAGDTGELFF.

The chain couples TRBV9 to TRBJ2-7; the D gene is possibly TRBD2 (5 bases). Germline V gene data show CDR1 as SGDLS and CDR2 as YYNGEE. V was pared by 3 bases and J by 6 bases, with 13 bases between. This CDR3 is built from 13 residues. The CDR3 DNA reads TGTGCCAGCAGCGCAGAGGGCTGGGGCGAGCAGTACTTC. Its protein is CASSAEGWGEQYF.

V gene TRBV7-9 combines with J gene TRBJ2-7; 8 nucleotides agree with TRBD1. Trimming at V came to 5 bases and at J to 5 bases, leaving 5 bases not matched to a gene. The CDR3 extends over 13 amino acids. The germline CDR1 and CDR2 sequences are SEHNR and FQNEAQ (reference sequence). The CDR3: CASSRTGSNEQYF. In DNA, the CDR3 is TGTGCCAGCAGCCGGACAGGGAGTAACGAGCAGTACTTC. Full variable domain (rest looked up from reference TRBV7-9 and TRBJ2-7): DTGVSQNPRHKITKRGQNVTFRCDPISEHNRLYWYRQTLGQGPEFLTYFQNEAQLEKSRLLSDRFSAERPKGSFSTLEIQRTEQGDSAMYLCASSRTGSNEQYFGPGTRLTVT.

V is TRBV25-1 and J is TRBJ2-4, with unresolved D. Germline V gene sequence: CDR1 MGHDK, CDR2 SYGVNS. V gave up 6 bases and J gave up 8 bases, with 20 bases separating them. This CDR3 contains 15 residues. The CDR3 DNA sequence: TGTGCCAGCAGCCCGACCGGCACCCGGCCGGACATTCAGTACTTC. This translates into CASSPTGTRPDIQYF.

The rearrangement uses TRBV10-2 and TRBJ1-2; D uncertain. The CDR3 is 13 amino acids. Germline values: CDR1 WSHSY, CDR2 SAAADI. CDR3 sequence (DNA): TGCGCGACCGCGAGCGAGCGCCCTTATGGCTACACCTTC. This codes for CATASERPYGYTF.

The V call is TRBV25-1, the J call TRBJ2-1; 14 bases fit TRBD2. There are 15 residues in the CDR3. V dropped 2 bases and J dropped 9; count of bases not matched to a gene: 3. The germline V gene encodes CDR1 MGHDK and CDR2 SYGVNS. The CDR3 sequence: CASSEPGLAGVEQFF. CDR3 nucleotide sequence: TGTGCCAGCAGTGAACCGGGACTAGCGGGAGTTGAGCAGTTCTTC. Filled out from reference TRBV25-1 and TRBJ2-1, the complete variable domain reads EADIYQTPRYLVIGTGKKITLECSQTMGHDKMYWYQQDPGMELHLIHYSYGVNSTEKGDLSSESTVSRIRTEHFPLTLESARPSHTSQYLCASSEPGLAGVEQFFGPGTRLTVL.

This clone was counted once. This chain's CDR3 is CAIAGLAFEEQYF. The DNA for the CDR3 is TGTGCCATAGCGGGACTAGCGTTTGAGGAGCAGTACTTC. The chain couples TRBV10-3 to TRBJ2-7; 10 positions agree with TRBD2. With 9 bases clipped from V and 7 bases from J, the junction kept 9 bases outside the gene matches. The germline gives CDR1 ENHRY, CDR2 SYGVKD. This CDR3 contains 13 residues.

The chain links TRBV6-5 to TRBJ2-1; D remains unclear. Trimming took off 0 bases at V and 4 bases at J, with 10 bases between the two ends. The germline V gene has CDR1 MNHEY and CDR2 SVGAGI. The CDR3 has 15 amino acids. CDR3 residues: CASSYSTVGYNEQFF. CDR3 DNA sequence: TGTGCCAGCAGTTACTCGACGGTCGGGTACAATGAGCAGTTCTTC.

CDR3 residues: CASSLRDNSNQPQHF. CDR3 coding DNA: TGTGCCAGCTCACTCCGGGACAACAGCAATCAGCCCCAGCATTTT. The V call is TRBV18, the J call TRBJ1-5; TRBD1 is a possible D gene (6 bases). CDR3 length equals 15 residues. The V gene lost 4 bases and the J gene lost 1 base, with 11 bases spanning the gap. Germline V CDR1 and CDR2: KGHSH, LQKENI.

The sample holds one count of this clone. This rearrangement joins TRBV28 to TRBJ1-5; TRBD1 agrees at 7 bases. CDR1 is MDHEN and CDR2 is SYDVKM in the germline V gene. This CDR3 is built from 16 residues. V was pared by 3 bases and J by 0 bases, with 5 bases of the junction left unmatched. CDR3 in amino acids: CASSLGQKNSNQPQHF. The CDR3 DNA follows: TGTGCCAGCAGTTTGGGACAGAAAAATAGCAATCAGCCCCAGCATTTT.

The V gene is TRBV7-9, the J gene TRBJ2-7, with TRBD2 as a possible D gene (5 bases). CDR3 length equals 13 residues. Germline lookup yields CDR1 SEHNR and CDR2 FQNEAQ (reference sequence). V was pared by 5 bases and J by 5 bases, with 13 bases between. In nucleotides, the CDR3 is TGTGCCAGCAGCGCCACTAGTATCCACGAGCAGTACTTC. Encoded protein: CASSATSIHEQYF.

This clone was observed a few times. This chain connects TRBV29-1 to TRBJ1-1, with D perhaps matching TRBD1 (5 bases). The CDR3 extends over 14 amino acids. Germline V gives CDR1 SQVTM, CDR2 ANQGSEA. The ends were cut back, 4 bases at V and 10 bases at J, with 22 bases in the middle. This CDR3 reads CSVVRQGPRVGAFF. As DNA, the CDR3 is TGCAGCGTTGTCCGGCAGGGCCCAAGGGTAGGAGCTTTCTTT.

The chain carries TRBV29-1 and TRBJ2-2, with TRBD1 matching over 8 bases. The J segment lost 6 bases and the V segment lost 4 bases, leaving 10 bases of the junction unmatched. CDR3 length: 15 residues. Germline lookup yields CDR1 SQVTM and CDR2 ANQGSEA. The CDR3 loop reads CSVARAGGAPGELFF. CDR3 sequence (DNA): TGCAGCGTTGCCCGGGCAGGGGGCGCCCCCGGGGAGCTGTTTTTT.

The chain has TRBV25-1 and TRBJ2-2, with 8 bases that match TRBD1. The CDR3 extends over 16 amino acids. Germline loops: CDR1 MGHDK, CDR2 SYGVNS. V lost 4 bases and J lost 3; bases outside the gene matches: 7. In DNA, the CDR3 is TGTGCCAGCAGTGGCTACAGGGGGATGTACACCGGGGAGCTGTTTTTT. Translation gives CASSGYRGMYTGELFF.

J is TRBJ2-7 and V is TRBV28; D perhaps matches TRBD2 (5 bases). The germline V gene encodes CDR1 MDHEN and CDR2 SYDVKM. This CDR3 is 13 amino acids long. The ends were cut back, 7 bases at V and 6 bases at J, with 16 bases in the middle. DNA of the CDR3: TGTGCCAGCAACACCCCCATAGGAGGCGAGCAGTACTTC. It translates to CASNTPIGGEQYF.

V gene TRBV28 combines with J gene TRBJ2-7, with 10 bases lining up with TRBD2. Germline V gene data show CDR1 as MDHEN and CDR2 as SYDVKM. This CDR3 spans 14 amino acids. V dropped 2 bases and J dropped 6; count of bases not matched to a gene: 4. CDR3 protein: CASSLSLAGVEQYF. The CDR3 coding sequence is TGTGCCAGCAGTTTAAGCCTAGCGGGAGTCGAGCAGTACTTC.

CDR3 nucleotide sequence: TGTGCCAGCAGCCAAGGGAGCGGGATACTAAACACCGGGGAGCTGTTTTTT. Amino acids: CASSQGSGILNTGELFF. The chain carries TRBV14 and TRBJ2-2, with TRBD2 matching 7 bases. Per germline, CDR1 SGHDN and CDR2 FVKESK. The length of the CDR3 is 17 residues. The V gene end was trimmed by 1 base and the J gene end by 2 bases; junction bases not matched to a gene: 7.